This T cell receptor (beta chain) was identified in a study of T cells expressing NK-cell markers. Study observations and caveats: HCMV specificity was not established for the expanded NKG2C+ T cell clones.

Per the germline V gene, CDR1 is MNHEY and CDR2 is SVGAGI. The CDR3 length is 15 residues. Remarks on this clonotype: Its antigen is currently unknown.

TCRdb processed the 5' RACE reads again and assigns one entry to each CDR3 protein, with no DNA. This repertoire includes fewer than 550,000 distinct CDR3 sequences. This sequence originates from a woman in her forties or fifties in good health. V usage is TRBV6-5 and J usage is TRBJ2-1; TCRdb gives TRBD1 as the D gene, but with no DNA this cannot be confirmed. The sample comprised blood T cells: a sorted CD56 or NKG2C T cell subset, CD4+ or CD8+ T cells, or bulk PBMC T cells (not recorded which). This CDR3 is CASSYFGTGDNEQFF.